A selection of T cell receptor beta chains follows, all from one sample in a study of blood T cell repertoires in COVID-19. The data were produced by immunoSEQ multiplex PCR, yet TCRdb's version contains in-frame clones alone and is incomplete. The profile shows some 150,000 clones, about 84% of them singletons. The specimen sequenced was peripheral blood. The receptor set was obtained from a woman aged 45 to 65 with acute or convalescent COVID-19. Both conserved end residues are part of each CDR3. The D gene is left open where the match is weak. Only part of the rows carry a size: once, few, many, or a class if the clone is expanded.

clone_size	v_call	d_call	j_call	cdr3_nt	cdr3_aa
.	TRBV7-2	.	TRBJ1-3	TGTGCCAGCAGCTTACAGGGGTCGTCCTCTGGAAACACCATATATTTT	CASSLQGSSSGNTIYF
.	TRBV6-1	TRBD1	TRBJ1-1	TGTGCCAGCAGTGTTTATGAGACAGGGGGCGTCGCTGAAGCTTTCTTT	CASSVYETGGVAEAFF
few	TRBV7-2	.	TRBJ1-3	TGTGCCAGCACCCCCGGTGGACTGGGTCTGTACACCATATATTTT	CASTPGGLGLYTIYF
.	TRBV12-3/TRBV12-4	.	TRBJ2-2	TGTGCCAGCAGGACAGAAATCACCGGGGAGCTGTTTTTT	CASRTEITGELFF
.	TRBV29-1	TRBD1	TRBJ2-1	TGCAGCGTGGGGGTTACGACAGGGGACTATGAGCAGTTCTTC	CSVGVTTGDYEQFF
.	TRBV10-3	.	TRBJ1-4	TGTGCCATCAGCGACTCAGGGCCAACTAATGAAAAACTGTTTTTT	CAISDSGPTNEKLFF
.	TRBV2	.	TRBJ2-5	TGTGCCAGCAGTGATAGCGCGGGGGAGACCCAGTACTTC	CASSDSAGETQYF
.	TRBV7-8	TRBD1	TRBJ1-3	TGTGCCAGCAGCAAAGATAGACAGGGATTCTCTGGAAACACCATATATTTT	CASSKDRQGFSGNTIYF
once	TRBV10-3	.	TRBJ2-7	TGTGCCATCGGGGCCCTTTCCTACGAGCAGTACTTC	CAIGALSYEQYF
.	TRBV11-2	TRBD2	TRBJ2-5	TGTGCCAGCAGCCTAGCGGGGGGGGTGGAGACCCAGTACTTC	CASSLAGGVETQYF
few	TRBV28	.	TRBJ1-1	TGTGCCAGCAGTTTGAGGATGTGGGCTTTCTTT	CASSLRMWAFF
.	TRBV5-5	TRBD1	TRBJ1-2	TGTGCCAGCAGCGGACAGGGGGAGGGCGGCTACACCTTC	CASSGQGEGGYTF
.	TRBV4-3	.	TRBJ2-2	TGCGCCAGCAGCCAAGGTATCGCTACTTCTATCGGGGAGCTGTTTTTT	CASSQGIATSIGELFF
few	TRBV9	TRBD1	TRBJ2-1	TGTGCCAGCAGCGTAGCTGGGACAGAACCTTACAATGAGCAGTTCTTC	CASSVAGTEPYNEQFF
once	TRBV27	.	TRBJ1-6	TGTGCCAGCAAAGATTCTCAACAGGGCGGCGTTTTGGCCCTCCACTTT	CASKDSQQGGVLALHF
.	TRBV19	.	TRBJ1-2	TGTGCCAGTAGTAGGGGGCAAACCTTGGGCTATGGCTACACCTTC	CASSRGQTLGYGYTF
once	TRBV19	TRBD1	TRBJ1-1	TGTGCCAGTGAGTGGACAGGGGCCGTTAACACTGAAGCTTTCTTT	CASEWTGAVNTEAFF
few	TRBV19	TRBD2	TRBJ2-1	TGTGCCAGCGGGGGGGGGAGGATTTCCAATGAGCAGTTCTTC	CASGGGRISNEQFF
many	TRBV28	.	TRBJ1-2	TGTGCCAGCGTACCCGCCGACGGGGGCTACACCTTC	CASVPADGGYTF
.	TRBV10-3	TRBD1	TRBJ2-5	TGTGCCATCAGCGGAAGGACAGGGGGCGCGGGACCCGAAGAGACCCAGTACTTC	CAISGRTGGAGPEETQYF
.	TRBV27	.	TRBJ1-1	TGTGCCAGCAGTTCCCGGACAGTGGATGAAGCTTTCTTT	CASSSRTVDEAFF
.	TRBV29-1	.	TRBJ2-7	TGCAGCGTTGAACTAGCTGACTACGAGCAGTACTTC	CSVELADYEQYF
many	TRBV28	TRBD1	TRBJ1-2	TGTGCCAGCAGTGTGGGGACAGGAAAGGACTATGGCTACACCTTC	CASSVGTGKDYGYTF
.	TRBV10-3	TRBD2	TRBJ2-1	TGTGCCATCCGGGGGGGAAAGTTGGATGAGCAGTTCTTC	CAIRGGKLDEQFF
.	TRBV29-1	TRBD1	TRBJ2-3	TGCAGCGTCCCGGGACAGGGAATAGATACGCAGTATTTT	CSVPGQGIDTQYF
.	TRBV28	TRBD1	TRBJ2-3	TGTGCCAGCAGTTTAAAATGGGACAGGGGAAGGGGTACGCAGTATTTT	CASSLKWDRGRGTQYF
.	TRBV9	.	TRBJ1-4	TGTGCCAGCAGCGCGCGGGGGTCTGATGGGGAAAAACTGTTTTTT	CASSARGSDGEKLFF
.	TRBV6-2/TRBV6-3	.	TRBJ2-6	TGTGCCAGCAGTTCCCAGTTGTCTGGGGCCAACGTCCTGACTTTC	CASSSQLSGANVLTF
.	TRBV9	.	TRBJ1-4	TGTGCCAGCGCTTTCACAGCTGCAACTAATGAAAAACTGTTTTTT	CASAFTAATNEKLFF